This T cell receptor (beta chain) appears in the sequencing data of a study of human T cells and chemical hapten exposure. Study-level findings and limits: Expanded TCRs produced significantly more large CDR3 similarity clusters than controls did.

Regarding time point: patch test 3, about 24 weeks after DPC sensitization. As for treatment: therapeutic diphenylcyclopropenone sensitization with weekly scalp DPC. The CDR3 contains 14 residues. The V gene's germline CDR1 is DFQATT and CDR2 SNEGSKA (reference sequence). Trimming removed 0 bases at V and 3 bases at J, with 12 bases between. Unique molecular identifiers were attached to individual cDNA molecules within the library. TCRdb called the RACE reads again in MiXCR, with one record for every CDR3 protein. The table lists about 92,000 distinct CDR3 sequences, 11% of them singletons. Regarding this clonotype: The antigen is undetermined.

The specimen comprised whole blood, sampled in connection with sensitization to the hapten diphenylcyclopropenone (DPC). The gene calls are TRBV20-1 and TRBJ2-7, with D uncertain. The TCR was taken from a woman in her 30s with alopecia areata. Some clones in this sample may be carry-over from other donors' samples. CDR3 DNA sequence: TGCAGTGCTAGAGATTTAACGGACCACTACGAGCAGTACTTC. Translated, it gives CSARDLTDHYEQYF.